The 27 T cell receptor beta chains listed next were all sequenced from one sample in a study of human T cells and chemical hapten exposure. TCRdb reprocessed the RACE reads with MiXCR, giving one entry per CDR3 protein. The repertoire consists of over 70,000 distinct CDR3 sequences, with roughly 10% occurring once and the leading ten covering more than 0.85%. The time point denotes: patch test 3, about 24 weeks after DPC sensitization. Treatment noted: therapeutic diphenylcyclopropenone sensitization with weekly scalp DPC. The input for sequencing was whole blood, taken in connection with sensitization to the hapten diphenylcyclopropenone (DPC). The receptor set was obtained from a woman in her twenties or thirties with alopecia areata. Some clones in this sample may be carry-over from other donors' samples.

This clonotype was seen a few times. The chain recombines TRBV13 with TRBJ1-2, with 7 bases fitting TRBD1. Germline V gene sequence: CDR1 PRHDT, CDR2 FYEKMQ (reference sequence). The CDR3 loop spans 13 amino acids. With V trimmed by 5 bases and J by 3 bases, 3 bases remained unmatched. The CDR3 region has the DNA TGTGCCAGCAGCACGACAGGGTACTATGGCTACACCTTC. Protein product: CASSTTGYYGYTF. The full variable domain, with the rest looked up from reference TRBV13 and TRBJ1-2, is AAGVIQSPRHLIKEKRETATLKCYPIPRHDTVYWYQQGPGQDPQFLISFYEKMQSDKGSIPDRFSAQQFSDYHSELNMSSLELGDSALYFCASSTTGYYGYTFGSGTRLTVV.

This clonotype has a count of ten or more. CDR3 sequence: CASPHQETQYF. The CDR3 nucleotides are TGTGCCAGCCCGCATCAAGAGACCCAGTACTTC. The chain recombines TRBV21-1 with TRBJ2-5. TRBV21-1 is labeled a pseudogene. The CDR3 extends over 11 amino acids.

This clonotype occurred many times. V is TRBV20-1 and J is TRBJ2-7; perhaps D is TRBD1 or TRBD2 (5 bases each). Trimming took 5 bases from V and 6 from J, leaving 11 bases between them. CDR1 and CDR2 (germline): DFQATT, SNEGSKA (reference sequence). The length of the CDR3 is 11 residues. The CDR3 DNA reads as TGCAGTGCTGGGACGGCTCTCGAGCAGTACTTC. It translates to CSAGTALEQYF.

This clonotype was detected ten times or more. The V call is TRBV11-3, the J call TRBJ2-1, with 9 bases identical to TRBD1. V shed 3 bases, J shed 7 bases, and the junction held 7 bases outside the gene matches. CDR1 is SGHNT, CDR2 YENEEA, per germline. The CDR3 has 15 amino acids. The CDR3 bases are TGTGCCAGCAGCTTTCCTATCGGACAGGGGAATGAGCAGTTCTTC. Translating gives CASSFPIGQGNEQFF.

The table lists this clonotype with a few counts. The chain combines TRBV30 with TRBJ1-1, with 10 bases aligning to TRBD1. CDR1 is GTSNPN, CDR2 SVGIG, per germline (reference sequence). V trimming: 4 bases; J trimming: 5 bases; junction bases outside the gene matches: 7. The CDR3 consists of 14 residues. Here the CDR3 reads CAWTPGQGITEAFF. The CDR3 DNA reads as TGTGCCTGGACCCCGGGACAGGGGATTACTGAAGCTTTCTTT.

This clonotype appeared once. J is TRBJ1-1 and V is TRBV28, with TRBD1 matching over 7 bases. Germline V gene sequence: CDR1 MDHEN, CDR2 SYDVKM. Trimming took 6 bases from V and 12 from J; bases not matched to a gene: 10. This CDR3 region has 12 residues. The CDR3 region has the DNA TGTGCCAGCAGAACAGGGGCTCGGTCAACTTTCTTT. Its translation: CASRTGARSTFF.

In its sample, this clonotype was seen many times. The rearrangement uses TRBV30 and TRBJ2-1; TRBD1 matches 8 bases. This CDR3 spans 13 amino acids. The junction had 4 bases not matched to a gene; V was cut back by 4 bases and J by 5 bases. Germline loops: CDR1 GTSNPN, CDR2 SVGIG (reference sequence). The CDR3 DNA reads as TGTGCCTGGACAGGGGGCGAGGACAATGAGCAGTTCTTC. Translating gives CAWTGGEDNEQFF.

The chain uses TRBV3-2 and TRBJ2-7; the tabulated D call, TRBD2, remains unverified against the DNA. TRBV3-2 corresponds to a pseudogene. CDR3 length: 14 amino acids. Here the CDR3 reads CASSQDPAGYEQYF. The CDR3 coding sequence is TGTGCCAGCAGCCAAGACCCAGCGGGCTACGAGCAGTACTTC.

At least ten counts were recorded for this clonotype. The DNA of the CDR3 is TGTGCCAGCAGCAAACTTGGGGGGCGGCCAGATACGCAGTATTTT. Its protein product is CASSKLGGRPDTQYF. The J gene is TRBJ2-3, the V gene TRBV21-1; the table names TRBD1, a call not compared with the DNA. TRBV21-1 is deemed a pseudogene. CDR3 size: 15 residues.

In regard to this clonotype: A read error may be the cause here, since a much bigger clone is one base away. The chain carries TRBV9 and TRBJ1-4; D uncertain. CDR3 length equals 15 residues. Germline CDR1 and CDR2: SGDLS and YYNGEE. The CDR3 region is CANSVVGSPNEKLFF. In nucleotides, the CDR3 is TGTGCCAACAGCGTAGTGGGCTCACCTAATGAAAAACTGTTTTTT.

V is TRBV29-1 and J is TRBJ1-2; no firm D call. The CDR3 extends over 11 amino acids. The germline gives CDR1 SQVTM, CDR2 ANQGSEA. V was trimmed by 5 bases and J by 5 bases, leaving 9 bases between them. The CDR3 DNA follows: TGCAGCGTTCGGACGGGGTATGGCTACACCTTC. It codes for CSVRTGYGYTF.

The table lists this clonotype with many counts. The CDR3 spells CASSQGELAGAPSYNEQFF. DNA for the CDR3: TGTGCCAGCAGCCAAGGGGAACTAGCGGGGGCCCCCTCCTACAATGAGCAGTTCTTC. The rearrangement joins TRBV4-2 to TRBJ2-1; 11 nucleotides align to TRBD2. This CDR3 has 19 amino acids. Trimming removed 1 base from V and 0 bases from J; junction bases left unmatched: 8. Germline values: CDR1 LGHNA, CDR2 YNFKEQ.

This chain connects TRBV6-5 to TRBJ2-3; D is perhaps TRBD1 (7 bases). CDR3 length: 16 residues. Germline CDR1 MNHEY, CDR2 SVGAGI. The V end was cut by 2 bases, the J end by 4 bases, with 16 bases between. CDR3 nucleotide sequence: TGTGCCAGCAGTTACGCCGGTAGCAGGGGGGCAGATACGCAGTATTTT. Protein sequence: CASSYAGSRGADTQYF.

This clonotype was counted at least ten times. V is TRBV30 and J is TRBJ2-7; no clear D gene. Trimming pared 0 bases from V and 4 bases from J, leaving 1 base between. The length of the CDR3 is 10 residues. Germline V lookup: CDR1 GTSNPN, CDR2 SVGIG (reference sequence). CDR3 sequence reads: CAWSVYEQYV. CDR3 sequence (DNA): TGTGCCTGGAGTGTTTACGAGCAGTACGTC.

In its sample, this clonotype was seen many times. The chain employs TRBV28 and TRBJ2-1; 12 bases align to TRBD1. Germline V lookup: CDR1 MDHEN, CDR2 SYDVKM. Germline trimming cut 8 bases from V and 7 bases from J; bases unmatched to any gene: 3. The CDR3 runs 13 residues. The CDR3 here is CASGDRGRNEQFF. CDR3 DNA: TGTGCCAGCGGGGACAGGGGGCGAAATGAGCAGTTCTTC.

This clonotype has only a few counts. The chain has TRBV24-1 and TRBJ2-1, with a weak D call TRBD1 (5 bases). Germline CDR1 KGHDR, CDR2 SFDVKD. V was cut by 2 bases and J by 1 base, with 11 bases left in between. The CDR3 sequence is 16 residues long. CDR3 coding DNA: TGTGCCACCAGTGATTCGCGGACACCTTCCTACAATGAGCAGTTCTTC. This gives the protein CATSDSRTPSYNEQFF.

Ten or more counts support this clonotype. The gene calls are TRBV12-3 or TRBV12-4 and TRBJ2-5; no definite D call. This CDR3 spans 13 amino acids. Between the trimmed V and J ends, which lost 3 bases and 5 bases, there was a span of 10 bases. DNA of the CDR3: TGTGCCAGCAGTTTGTTTGGATCGGAGACCCAGTACTTC. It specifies CASSLFGSETQYF.

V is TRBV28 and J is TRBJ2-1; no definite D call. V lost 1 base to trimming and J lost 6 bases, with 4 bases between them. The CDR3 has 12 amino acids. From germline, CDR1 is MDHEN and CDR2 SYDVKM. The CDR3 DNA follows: TGTGCCAGCAGTTTATTCCGCAATGAGCAGTTCTTC. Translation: CASSLFRNEQFF.

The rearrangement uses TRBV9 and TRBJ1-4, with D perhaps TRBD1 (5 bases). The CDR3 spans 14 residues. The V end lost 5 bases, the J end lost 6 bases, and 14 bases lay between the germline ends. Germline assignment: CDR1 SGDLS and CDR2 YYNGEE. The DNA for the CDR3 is TGTGCCAGCAGTCAGGGACGGACTGATGAAAAACTGTTTTTT. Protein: CASSQGRTDEKLFF.

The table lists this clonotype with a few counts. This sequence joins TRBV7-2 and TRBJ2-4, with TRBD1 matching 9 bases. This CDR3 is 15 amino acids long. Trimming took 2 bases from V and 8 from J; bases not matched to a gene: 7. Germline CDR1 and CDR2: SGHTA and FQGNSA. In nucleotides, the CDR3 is TGTGCCAGCAGCTTATACGGACAGGGGTGGGACATTCAGTACTTC. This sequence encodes CASSLYGQGWDIQYF.

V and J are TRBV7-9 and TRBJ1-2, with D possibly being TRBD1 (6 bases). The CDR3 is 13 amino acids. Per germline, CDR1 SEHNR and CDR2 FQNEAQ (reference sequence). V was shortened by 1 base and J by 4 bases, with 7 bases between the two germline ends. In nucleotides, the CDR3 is TGTGCCAGCAGCTTAGAGGGGGTCTATGGCTACACCTTC. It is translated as CASSLEGVYGYTF. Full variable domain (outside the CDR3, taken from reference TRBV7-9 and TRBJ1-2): DTGVSQNPRHKITKRGQNVTFRCDPISEHNRLYWYRQTLGQGPEFLTYFQNEAQLEKSRLLSDRFSAERPKGSFSTLEIQRTEQGDSAMYLCASSLEGVYGYTFGSGTRLTVV.

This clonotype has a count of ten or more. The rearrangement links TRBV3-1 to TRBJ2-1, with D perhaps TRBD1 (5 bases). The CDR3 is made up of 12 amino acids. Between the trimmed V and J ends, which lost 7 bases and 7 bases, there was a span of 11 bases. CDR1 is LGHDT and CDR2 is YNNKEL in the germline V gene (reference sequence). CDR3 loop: CASKGDSNEQFF. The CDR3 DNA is TGTGCCAGCAAAGGGGATTCGAATGAGCAGTTCTTC.

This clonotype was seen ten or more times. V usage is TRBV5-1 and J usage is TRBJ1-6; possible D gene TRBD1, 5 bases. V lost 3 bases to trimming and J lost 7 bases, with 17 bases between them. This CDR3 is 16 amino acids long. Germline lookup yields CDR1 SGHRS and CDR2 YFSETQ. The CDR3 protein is CASSSTTAAQNSPLHF. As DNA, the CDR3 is TGCGCCAGCAGCTCAACGACAGCAGCGCAGAATTCACCCCTCCACTTT.

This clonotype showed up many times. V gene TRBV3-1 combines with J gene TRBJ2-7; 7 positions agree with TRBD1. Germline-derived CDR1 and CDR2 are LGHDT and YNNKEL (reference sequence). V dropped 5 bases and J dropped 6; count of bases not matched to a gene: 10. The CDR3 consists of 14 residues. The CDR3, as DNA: TGTGCCAGCAGCTTGCTAGACAGGGTGCGCGAGCAGTACTTC. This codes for CASSLLDRVREQYF.

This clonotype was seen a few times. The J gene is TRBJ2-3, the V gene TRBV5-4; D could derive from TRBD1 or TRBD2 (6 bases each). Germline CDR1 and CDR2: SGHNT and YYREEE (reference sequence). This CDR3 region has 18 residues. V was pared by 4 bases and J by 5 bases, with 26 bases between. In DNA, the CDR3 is TGTGCCAGCAGCGGGGGGCGAGGAAGCGGCGGTGTTGGAGATACGCAGTATTTT. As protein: CASSGGRGSGGVGDTQYF.

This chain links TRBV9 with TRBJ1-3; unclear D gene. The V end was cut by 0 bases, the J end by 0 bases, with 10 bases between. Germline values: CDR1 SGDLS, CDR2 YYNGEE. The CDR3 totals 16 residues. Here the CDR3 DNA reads TGTGCCAGCAGCGTAGAGCCAGTAACCTCTGGAAACACCATATATTTT. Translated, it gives CASSVEPVTSGNTIYF.

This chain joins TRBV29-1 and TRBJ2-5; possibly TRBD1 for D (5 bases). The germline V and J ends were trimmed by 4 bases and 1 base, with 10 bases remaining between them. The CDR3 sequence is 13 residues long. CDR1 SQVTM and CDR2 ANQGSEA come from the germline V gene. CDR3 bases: TGCAGCGTTGGACAGATCCTCCAAGAGACCCAGTACTTC. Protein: CSVGQILQETQYF. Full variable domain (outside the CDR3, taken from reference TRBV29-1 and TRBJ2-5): SAVISQKPSRDICQRGTSLTIQCQVDSQVTMMFWYRQQPGQSLTLIATANQGSEATYESGFVIDKFPISRPNLTFSTLTVSNMSPEDSSIYLCSVGQILQETQYFGPGTRLLVL.